These 8 T cell receptor beta chains came from one sample sequenced in a study of control samples from healthy donors and cancer patients. The assay was immunoSEQ multiplex PCR, and TCRdb's table has in-frame clones only and misses some. The sample lists 50,000 or so clones; about 94% were seen once. The sequencing input was PBMCs. All receptors derive from a woman in her forties or fifties with head and neck cancer.

The V and J genes are TRBV5-1 and TRBJ1-1; D not resolved. CDR1 and CDR2 (germline): SGHRS, YFSETQ. V lost 0 bases and J 4 bases, leaving 13 bases between the germline ends. The CDR3 length is 15 residues. The DNA for the CDR3 is TGCGCCAGCAGCTTGGACCCTACGGGAGGCACTGAAGCTTTCTTT. It yields the protein CASSLDPTGGTEAFF.

This chain uses TRBV28 with TRBJ1-1; D not resolved. This CDR3 has 14 residues. V dropped 6 bases and J dropped 0 bases, with 11 bases sitting between them. CDR1 and CDR2 from the germline V gene are MDHEN and SYDVKM. As DNA, the CDR3 is TGTGCCAGCAGCCTACAGAGCATGAACACTGAAGCTTTCTTT. As protein: CASSLQSMNTEAFF.

CDR3 in amino acids: CSVVWHMNTEAFF. CDR3 nucleotide sequence: TGCAGCGTTGTTTGGCACATGAACACTGAAGCTTTCTTT. V gene TRBV29-1 combines with J gene TRBJ1-1; D is unresolved. The V end was cut by 4 bases, the J end by 0 bases, with 9 bases between. This CDR3 contains 13 residues. Looked up from germline, CDR1 is SQVTM and CDR2 is ANQGSEA.

The gene calls are TRBV1 and TRBJ1-1; the DNA was not compared with TRBD1, the D call given in the table. TRBV1 is noted as a pseudogene. The CDR3 loop spans 16 amino acids. CDR3 amino acids: CTSSQEGNRAETEAFF. DNA for the CDR3: TGCACCAGCAGCCAAGAAGGGAACAGGGCTGAAACTGAAGCTTTCTTT.

The gene calls are TRBV9 and TRBJ2-3; the D call may be TRBD1 or TRBD2 (5 bases each). Trimming shortened V by 3 bases and J by 0 bases, and 11 bases separated the two germline ends. CDR3 size: 15 residues. Germline V CDR1 and CDR2: SGDLS, YYNGEE. The CDR3 spells CASSGVGVSTDTQYF. The CDR3 DNA sequence: TGTGCCAGCAGCGGTGTGGGGGTTAGCACAGATACGCAGTATTTT.

V and J are TRBV6-4 and TRBJ1-2; no clear D. The ends were cut back, 3 bases at V and 2 bases at J, with 13 bases in the middle. The CDR3 sequence is 15 residues long. In germline, CDR1 is MRHNA, CDR2 SNTAGT. The CDR3 DNA reads as TGTGCCAGCAGTGATTCTCAGCAGGAGAACTATGGCTACACCTTC. Translation gives CASSDSQQENYGYTF.

The CDR3 here is CASSPTGATYEQYF. As DNA, the CDR3 is TGTGCCAGCAGCCCTACCGGGGCCACCTACGAGCAGTACTTC. The chain carries TRBV7-9 and TRBJ2-7; D tentatively fits TRBD1 or TRBD2 (5 bases each). V was trimmed by 5 bases and J by 2 bases, leaving 13 bases between them. The CDR3 runs 14 residues. CDR1 and CDR2 (germline): SEHNR, FQNEAQ (reference sequence).

The CDR3 is CASSLLSGQGEGYEQYF. The CDR3 region has the DNA TGTGCCAGCAGCCTACTCTCCGGACAGGGGGAAGGATACGAGCAGTACTTC. The chain is built from TRBV14 and TRBJ2-7, with 10 nucleotides matching TRBD1. CDR1 SGHDN and CDR2 FVKESK come from the germline V gene. The junction had 13 bases not matched to a gene; V was cut back by 4 bases and J by 4 bases. The CDR3 has 17 amino acids. The full variable domain, completed using reference TRBV14 and TRBJ2-7, is EAGVTQFPSHSVIEKGQTVTLRCDPISGHDNLYWYRRVMGKEIKFLLHFVKESKQDESGMPNNRFLAERTGGTYSTLKVQPAELEDSGVYFCASSLLSGQGEGYEQYFGPGTRLTVT.